The T cell receptor beta chain described here comes from a study of T cells in Graves' hyperthyroidism and ophthalmopathy. Trimming left V 1 base short and J 8 bases short, with 3 bases between. The germline V gene encodes CDR1 SGHTA and CDR2 FQGNSA. This CDR3 has 11 residues. TCR beta CDR3 regions were amplified from RNA transcripts. The study used the HTBI primer set for a first-round RT-PCR of the TCR CDR3. TCRdb called the multiplex PCR reads again in MiXCR, with one record for every CDR3 protein. Counted here are 340,000 or so distinct CDR3 sequences, over 15% occurring once; the ten biggest clones make up roughly 49%.

The receptor's source is a woman between 50 and 59 years old with Graves' hyperthyroidism. The specimen sequenced was blood. The chain has TRBV7-2 and TRBJ2-1; D not certain. CDR3 amino acids: CASSLVHEQFF. The CDR3 DNA reads TGTGCCAGCAGCTTAGTGCATGAGCAGTTCTTC.